One and the same sample provided the 10 T cell receptor beta chains below, sequenced in a study of blood T cell repertoires in COVID-19. Assay: immunoSEQ multiplex PCR; the TCRdb copy retains only in-frame clones and omits some. Altogether some 220,000 clones are present, more than 65% being singletons, with the ten largest covering about 8.9%. The specimen was peripheral blood. These receptors all come from a man aged 45-65 years with active or convalescent COVID-19.

The chain is built from TRBV6-4 and TRBJ1-5; D ambiguous. Germline V gene sequence: CDR1 MRHNA, CDR2 SNTAGT. The V and J ends lost 0 bases and 7 bases respectively, with 10 bases between them. The CDR3 runs to 14 residues. CDR3 sequence reads: CASSDSRGKQPQHF. The CDR3 region has the DNA TGTGCCAGCAGTGACTCGAGAGGGAAACAGCCCCAGCATTTT.

V and J are TRBV28 and TRBJ1-3, with D possibly being TRBD1 (6 bases). Germline V lookup: CDR1 MDHEN, CDR2 SYDVKM. The V gene lost 7 bases and the J gene lost 4 bases, with 17 bases spanning the gap. CDR3 length equals 15 residues. The CDR3 bases are TGTGCCAGCATGAGCCCGGGGGGCGCAGGAAACACCATATATTTT. Its translation: CASMSPGGAGNTIYF.

This sequence joins TRBV18 and TRBJ1-4; TRBD1 might be the D (6 bases). Germline V gene sequence: CDR1 KGHSH, CDR2 LQKENI. The CDR3 is 15 amino acids. Trimming removed 3 bases from V and 6 bases from J, with 14 bases in between. As DNA, the CDR3 is TGTGCCAGCTCACCGGTGGGGGCGCGGGATGAAAAACTGTTTTTT. Amino acid sequence: CASSPVGARDEKLFF.

This chain joins TRBV18 and TRBJ2-5; 7 bases match TRBD1. V shed 4 bases and J 2 bases; nucleotides not matched to a gene: 1. CDR1 KGHSH and CDR2 LQKENI come from the germline V gene. The CDR3 runs to 13 residues. CDR3 sequence reads: CASSRQGQETQYF. The CDR3 DNA is TGTGCCAGCTCACGACAGGGACAAGAGACCCAGTACTTC.

V gene TRBV28 combines with J gene TRBJ1-2, with 8 nucleotides matching TRBD1. Germline V lookup: CDR1 MDHEN, CDR2 SYDVKM. This CDR3 is 13 amino acids long. The V and J ends lost 5 bases and 8 bases, in that order; junction bases with no gene match: 7. DNA of the CDR3: TGTGCCAGCAGTCCCTTCGACAGGGGCGGCTACACCTTC. Translated: CASSPFDRGGYTF.

The chain carries TRBV24-1 and TRBJ2-2; 10 bases fit TRBD2. Germline V gene data show CDR1 as KGHDR and CDR2 as SFDVKD. The CDR3 sequence is 14 residues long. After removal of 5 bases from V and 4 bases from J, the junction contained 0 bases not matched to a gene. The CDR3 protein is CATSVAGGTGELFF. For the CDR3, the DNA is TGTGCCACCAGTGTAGCGGGAGGCACCGGGGAGCTGTTTTTT.

The V and J genes are TRBV19 and TRBJ2-6; D gene ambiguous. Trimming removed 9 bases from V and 4 bases from J, with 10 bases in between. There are 13 residues in the CDR3. Germline V gives CDR1 LNHDA, CDR2 SQIVND (reference sequence). The CDR3 DNA is TGTGCCAGCCGGGTATCCGGGGCCAACGTCCTGACTTTC. This codes for CASRVSGANVLTF.

The chain couples TRBV7-6 to TRBJ1-1; no definite D call. V lost 5 bases to trimming and J lost 0 bases, with 13 bases between them. There are 15 residues in the CDR3. Germline CDR1 is SGHVS and CDR2 is FNYEAQ. CDR3 sequence reads: CASSLFSSVNTEAFF. The CDR3 DNA follows: TGTGCCAGCAGCCTTTTCAGTTCAGTGAACACTGAAGCTTTCTTT.

This chain joins TRBV7-2 and TRBJ1-6; 7 bases align to TRBD1. V was clipped by 1 base and J by 6 bases; unmatched bases: 6. The V gene's germline CDR1 is SGHTA and CDR2 FQGNSA. The CDR3 runs to 16 residues. The CDR3 DNA sequence: TGTGCCAGCAGCTTAGGCCCCCAGGGGGGTAATTCACCCCTCCACTTT. Protein sequence: CASSLGPQGGNSPLHF. The full variable domain, rest sourced from reference TRBV7-2 and TRBJ1-6, is GAGVSQSPSNKVTEKGKDVELRCDPISGHTALYWYRQSLGQGLEFLIYFQGNSAPDKSGLPSDRFSAERTGGSVSTLTIQRTQQEDSAVYLCASSLGPQGGNSPLHFGNGTRLTVT.

The rearrangement joins TRBV27 to TRBJ2-4; tentative D call: TRBD2 (5 bases). The CDR3 length is 12 residues. V was pared by 2 bases and J by 8 bases, with 7 bases between. Germline assignment: CDR1 MNHEY and CDR2 SMNVEV (reference sequence). CDR3 loop: CASSLNGDIQYF. Here the CDR3 DNA reads TGTGCCAGCAGTTTAAACGGGGACATTCAGTACTTC.